A selection of T cell receptor beta chains follows, all from one sample in a study of blood T cell repertoires in COVID-19. The protocol was immunoSEQ multiplex PCR, while the TCRdb copy is restricted to in-frame clones and leaves out a portion. The sample yields fewer than 65,000 clones, approximately 83% seen once. The source material was peripheral blood. The receptors were gathered from a man aged 30-40 years with COVID-19, enrolled during active disease. The CDR3 runs from the conserved cysteine through the conserved F or W. Fields, in order: CDR3 protein, CDR3 DNA, clone size, J gene, D gene, V gene. A D gene is named only where the DNA matches it firmly. The size field is filled for only some rows; it gives once, few, many or a size class.

CASSRVGSNVSLMDPNQPQHF | TGTGCCAGCTCACGGGTTGGTAGCAATGTGTCACTCATGGATCCCAATCAGCCCCAGCATTTT | NA | TRBJ1-5 | NA | TRBV18
CASRAGRVRDEQYF | TGCGCCAGCAGGGCAGGGAGGGTCCGGGACGAGCAGTACTTC | NA | TRBJ2-7 | TRBD2 | TRBV10-2
CASSQDGTSGFEQFF | TGCGCCAGCAGCCAAGATGGGACTAGCGGGTTTGAGCAGTTCTTC | NA | TRBJ2-1 | TRBD2 | TRBV4-1
CASSGGHNQPQHF | TGTGCCAGTAGTGGGGGACACAATCAGCCCCAGCATTTT | once | TRBJ1-5 | NA | TRBV19
CASSLVNRAGEQYF | TGTGCCAGCAGCTTAGTTAACAGGGCGGGCGAGCAGTACTTC | NA | TRBJ2-7 | NA | TRBV7-9
CASSQEGLGKNIQYF | TGTGCCAGCAGCCAAGAGGGGCTGGGCAAAAACATTCAGTACTTC | NA | TRBJ2-4 | NA | TRBV3-1/TRBV3-2
CASSLTGLETQYF | TGTGCCAGCAGCTTGACAGGGTTAGAGACCCAGTACTTC | NA | TRBJ2-5 | TRBD1 | TRBV11-2
CASSGQENQPQHF | TGTGCCAGCAGTGGACAGGAGAATCAGCCCCAGCATTTT | once | TRBJ1-5 | TRBD1 | TRBV9
CAWRTSGYTQYF | TGTGCCTGGAGGACTAGCGGGTATACGCAGTATTTT | NA | TRBJ2-3 | TRBD2 | TRBV30
CASSRDNLAKNIQYF | TGTGCCAGCAGTCGGGACAACCTGGCCAAAAACATTCAGTACTTC | NA | TRBJ2-4 | NA | TRBV6-5
CASSLRVSYEQYF | TGTGCCAGCAGTTTACGGGTTTCCTACGAGCAGTACTTC | once | TRBJ2-7 | NA | TRBV27
CASSLGLPTGAGETQYF | TGTGCCAGCAGTTTGGGCCTCCCTACAGGGGCGGGGGAGACCCAGTACTTC | few | TRBJ2-5 | NA | TRBV28
CASSLGQGLNTEAFF | TGTGCCAGCAGCCTCGGACAGGGACTGAACACTGAAGCTTTCTTT | NA | TRBJ1-1 | TRBD1 | TRBV3-1/TRBV3-2
CASSDRQLTGELFF | TGTGCCAGCAGTGACCGACAGCTAACCGGGGAGCTGTTTTTT | NA | TRBJ2-2 | NA | TRBV6-1
CASIEEQGSEKLFF | TGTGCCAGCATCGAAGAACAGGGGTCCGAAAAACTGTTTTTT | NA | TRBJ1-4 | TRBD1 | TRBV2
CAISDSGGKGTDTQYF | TGTGCCATCAGTGATTCAGGGGGAAAGGGGACAGATACGCAGTATTTT | NA | TRBJ2-3 | TRBD1 | TRBV10-3
CASIPEGGKETQYF | TGTGCCAGCATCCCGGAGGGGGGGAAGGAGACCCAGTACTTC | NA | TRBJ2-5 | NA | TRBV6-5
CASSLQGGNTEAFF | TGTGCCAGCAGTCTTCAGGGTGGGAACACTGAAGCTTTCTTT | NA | TRBJ1-1 | NA | TRBV11-2
CASSIGRANTEAFF | TGTGCCAGTAGTATAGGCAGGGCGAACACTGAAGCTTTCTTT | NA | TRBJ1-1 | NA | TRBV19
CSAKPPGTGNTEAFF | TGCAGCGCAAAACCCCCCGGGACAGGCAACACTGAAGCTTTCTTT | NA | TRBJ1-1 | TRBD1 | TRBV29-1
CATRGQGRGTEAFF | TGCGCCACCAGAGGACAGGGGAGGGGGACTGAAGCTTTCTTT | few | TRBJ1-1 | TRBD1 | TRBV10-2
CASSLGQWEDEQYF | TGCGCCAGCAGCTTGGGACAGTGGGAGGACGAGCAGTACTTC | NA | TRBJ2-7 | NA | TRBV5-1
CASRAKSNYEQYF | TGTGCCTCCCGAGCAAAATCAAACTACGAGCAGTACTTC | NA | TRBJ2-7 | NA | TRBV28
CASSSSPGIQYNEQFF | TGTGCCAGCAGTTCAAGTCCAGGGATACAATACAATGAGCAGTTCTTC | NA | TRBJ2-1 | NA | TRBV2
CASSQGRDRGGEQYF | TGTGCCAGCAGCCAAGGCCGGGACAGGGGGGGGGAGCAGTACTTC | NA | TRBJ2-7 | TRBD1 | TRBV3-1/TRBV3-2
CATSDPGGLANEQFF | TGTGCCACCAGTGATCCGGGGGGACTAGCAAATGAGCAGTTCTTC | once | TRBJ2-1 | TRBD2 | TRBV24-1